This T cell receptor beta chain was recovered during a study of response to subunit inactivated influenza vaccine. Of note for this clonotype: Its target is not known. A junction boundary mismatches the germline segment, possibly from a read error.

This CDR3 is 14 amino acids long. In germline, CDR1 is WNHNN, CDR2 SYGVQD (reference sequence). TCRdb processed the RT-PCR reads anew with MiXCR; each CDR3 protein has one entry. Among 650,000 or so distinct CDR3 sequences, 14% were seen once, and the ten largest hold 6% to 9.5%. Regarding the study as a whole: Researchers suggested that each seasonal influenza vaccination recruits few new T cells.

This clonotype was obtained from a man aged 45-60 years who received an inactivated influenza vaccine. Specimen: PBMCs from blood, collected approximately 15 days before vaccination. The genes are TRBV10-1 and TRBJ2-7, with D hard to call. The CDR3 loop reads CASSEVFRPYEQCF. DNA of the CDR3: TGCGCCAGCAGTGAGGTATTCCGACCCTACGAGCAGTGCTTC.